Below, 3 T cell receptor beta chains from the same sample are listed, as sequenced in a study of blood T cell repertoires in COVID-19. TCRdb's table, derived via immunoSEQ multiplex PCR, lists solely in-frame clones and lacks some. There are about 140,000 clones in the sample; 70% to 90% occur only once, and around 8.5% lies in the top ten. The sequencing sample was made of peripheral blood. The receptors here all came from a woman in her sixties or seventies with acute or convalescent COVID-19.

This clone came up a few times. This chain connects TRBV30 to TRBJ1-1; the D gene is possibly TRBD1 (5 bases). The CDR3 is 16 amino acids. Germline V gene sequence: CDR1 GTSNPN, CDR2 SVGIG (reference sequence). Trimming took 3 bases from V and 1 from J, leaving 18 bases between them. The CDR3 DNA sequence: TGTGCCTGGAGAGCGGGGGGATCTGTCTGGAACACTGAAGCTTTCTTT. Protein sequence: CAWRAGGSVWNTEAFF.

CDR3 nucleotide sequence: TGTGCCAGCAGCTTAAACCCCGGACAGGCCAGTCTCTATGGCTACACCTTC. Translating it yields CASSLNPGQASLYGYTF. This rearrangement joins TRBV11-2 to TRBJ1-2, with 7 bases identical to TRBD1. The trim removed 2 bases at V and 4 bases at J, leaving 13 bases unmatched. The CDR3 has 17 amino acids. Germline lookup yields CDR1 SGHAT and CDR2 FQNNGV. Full variable domain (rest looked up from reference TRBV11-2 and TRBJ1-2): EAGVAQSPRYKIIEKRQSVAFWCNPISGHATLYWYQQILGQGPKLLIQFQNNGVVDDSQLPKDRFSAERLKGVDSTLKIQPAKLEDSAVYLCASSLNPGQASLYGYTFGSGTRLTVV.

This clone was counted a single time. V is TRBV3-1 (or the pseudogene TRBV3-2) and J is TRBJ2-1, with 7 bases matching TRBD2. Unmatched junction bases numbered 8, after V lost 1 base and J lost 2 bases. Germline V CDR1 and CDR2: LGHDT, YNNKEL (reference sequence). This CDR3 is built from 17 residues. The CDR3 spells CASSQARLAQTYNEQFF. CDR3 in DNA: TGTGCCAGCAGCCAAGCTCGACTAGCTCAGACCTACAATGAGCAGTTCTTC.